This passage covers 28 T cell receptor beta chains from one sample sequenced in a study of low-dose radiotherapy and immunotherapy resistance in tumors. TCR amplification used around 20 PCR cycles, a constant-region primer and a V-primer adapter. TCRdb re-analysed the reads in MiXCR, keeping a single row per CDR3 protein. The sample shows roughly 50,000 distinct CDR3 sequences, approximately 33% of them seen only once. Time point: after trial treatment. Treatment noted: LDRT plus nivolumab, ipilimumab, low-dose cyclophosphamide and aspirin (RACIN trial). Sequences were derived from PBMCs, sampled after low-dose radiotherapy plus immunotherapy. These receptors originate from a male donor with rectosigmoid adenocarcinoma.

By proportion, this clonotype is medium-sized. V usage is TRBV28 and J usage is TRBJ2-5; the D gene is possibly TRBD2 (5 bases). CDR3 length: 14 amino acids. Trimming removed 4 bases at V and 3 bases at J, with 12 bases between. Germline CDR1 is MDHEN and CDR2 is SYDVKM. CDR3 nucleotide sequence: TGTGCCAGCAGTTCAGGAGGTAGCAAAGAGACCCAGTACTTC. Protein product: CASSSGGSKETQYF.

The genes are TRBV5-1 and TRBJ2-1; D ambiguous. This CDR3 region has 20 residues. V was trimmed by 0 bases and J by 0 bases, leaving 22 bases between them. The V gene's germline CDR1 is SGHRS and CDR2 YFSETQ. The CDR3 sequence is CASSLGVFTSGPSSYNEQFF. CDR3 nucleotides: TGCGCCAGCAGCTTGGGAGTATTTACGTCCGGGCCCAGCTCCTACAATGAGCAGTTCTTC.

There are many counts of this clonotype. The rearrangement uses TRBV25-1 and TRBJ2-2, with D maybe TRBD2 (6 bases). V dropped 3 bases and J dropped 2 bases, with 10 bases sitting between them. Germline V gene sequence: CDR1 MGHDK, CDR2 SYGVNS. This CDR3 region has 15 residues. As DNA, the CDR3 is TGTGCCAGCAGTGACGCGGGGCACAACACCGGGGAGCTGTTTTTT. The encoded protein is CASSDAGHNTGELFF.

This clonotype appeared many times. The chain is built from TRBV14 and TRBJ1-5; 9 nucleotides align to TRBD1. The junction had 6 bases not matched to a gene; V was cut back by 1 base and J by 5 bases. CDR1 and CDR2 (germline): SGHDN, FVKESK. The CDR3 covers 16 residues. CDR3: CASSQGFDRGYQPQHF. Here the CDR3 DNA reads TGTGCCAGCAGCCAAGGCTTCGACAGGGGGTATCAGCCCCAGCATTTT.

CDR3 amino acids: CASSVWGPPSNEQYF. In DNA form, the CDR3 reads TGTGCCAGCAGTGTTTGGGGGCCCCCTTCCAACGAGCAGTACTTC. The chain combines TRBV6-1 with TRBJ2-7; tentatively, D is TRBD1 (6 bases). V was trimmed by 4 bases and J by 5 bases, leaving 18 bases between them. The CDR3 has 15 amino acids. The V gene's germline CDR1 is MNHNS and CDR2 SASEGT.

V gene TRBV4-3 combines with J gene TRBJ2-5, with D hard to call. The CDR3 runs 15 residues. CDR1 LGHNA and CDR2 YSLEER come from the germline V gene. V dropped 1 base and J dropped 5 bases, with 14 bases sitting between them. The CDR3 loop is CASSQGIARSETQYF. CDR3 DNA: TGCGCCAGCAGCCAAGGCATAGCTAGAAGCGAGACCCAGTACTTC.

With respect to this clonotype: One base separates it from a far larger clone, so it is likely a read error. The genes are TRBV13 and TRBJ1-1; 8 bases fit TRBD1. The germline V gene has CDR1 PRHDT and CDR2 FYEKMQ (reference sequence). The CDR3 runs 14 residues. V was clipped by 7 bases and J by 4 bases; unmatched bases: 8. CDR3 amino acids: CASNQNTGGTEAFF. CDR3 DNA: TGTGCCAGCAACCAAAACACAGGGGGCACTGAAGCTTTCTTT. The full variable domain, its missing parts supplied by reference TRBV13 and TRBJ1-1, is AAGVIQSPRHLIKEKRETATLKCYPIPRHDTVYWYQQGPGQDPQFLISFYEKMQSDKGSIPDRFSAQQFSDYHSELNMSSLELGDSALYFCASNQNTGGTEAFFGQGTRLTVV.

Note on this clonotype: Just one base apart from a much larger clone, this may be a read error. The chain joins TRBV9 to TRBJ2-2; 10 positions agree with TRBD2. This CDR3 is built from 17 residues. Per the germline V gene, CDR1 is SGDLS and CDR2 is YYNGEE. V lost 2 bases and J lost 4; bases outside the gene matches: 8. CDR3 sequence reads: CASSVCPSGSVTGELFF. The CDR3 DNA follows: TGTGCCAGCAGCGTGTGCCCTAGCGGGAGTGTCACCGGGGAGCTGTTTTTT. Looking up the rest from reference TRBV9 and TRBJ2-2 gives the full variable domain: DSGVTQTPKHLITATGQRVTLRCSPRSGDLSVYWYQQSLDQGLQFLIQYYNGEERAKGNILERFSAQQFPDLHSELNLSSLELGDSALYFCASSVCPSGSVTGELFFGEGSRLTVL.

This clonotype was counted at least ten times. The CDR3 sequence: CASSLDGSGINGYTF. The CDR3 region has the DNA TGTGCCAGCAGCTTAGACGGATCGGGGATCAATGGCTACACCTTC. This chain joins TRBV7-6 and TRBJ1-2; D is undetermined. The CDR3 consists of 15 residues. The germline gives CDR1 SGHVS, CDR2 FNYEAQ. Trimming stripped 1 base from V and 6 bases from J, with 15 bases between.

This clonotype appeared many times. V and J are TRBV29-1 and TRBJ2-2; D is unresolved. V was shortened by 3 bases and J by 6 bases, with 5 bases between the two germline ends. The germline CDR1 and CDR2 sequences are SQVTM and ANQGSEA. The CDR3 has 11 residues. CDR3 residues: CSVDDAGELFF. DNA of the CDR3: TGCAGCGTTGACGATGCCGGGGAGCTGTTTTTT.

This clonotype was counted at least ten times. The V call is TRBV12-3 or TRBV12-4, the J call TRBJ1-1; 8 bases align to TRBD1. J lost 3 bases, V lost 1 base, and 1 base had no gene match. This CDR3 is built from 14 residues. This CDR3 reads CASSLGTGYTEAFF. The CDR3 nucleotides are TGTGCCAGCAGTTTAGGGACAGGGTACACTGAAGCTTTCTTT.

This clonotype came up many times. The chain has TRBV6-2 or TRBV6-3 and TRBJ2-2; TRBD1 matches 9 bases. In germline, CDR1 is MNHEY, CDR2 SVGEGT. This CDR3 has 14 residues. Trimming removed 4 bases from V and 6 bases from J; junction bases left unmatched: 3. DNA for the CDR3: TGTGCCAGCAGTTCCAGGACAGGGGCCGGGGAGCTGTTTTTT. Amino acid sequence: CASSSRTGAGELFF.

This clonotype was counted ten times or more. V gene TRBV7-3 combines with J gene TRBJ2-1; a weak D match, TRBD2 (5 bases). CDR3 length equals 16 residues. Germline CDR1 SGHTA, CDR2 FQGTGA. Trimming took 5 bases from V and 0 from J, leaving 14 bases between them. DNA for the CDR3: TGTGCCAGCAGCCCCGCGGGCTCCAGCTCCTACAATGAGCAGTTCTTC. It translates to CASSPAGSSSYNEQFF.

The gene calls are TRBV9 and TRBJ1-1, with D possibly TRBD1 on 6 matching bases. The CDR3 spans 13 residues. Germline CDR1 and CDR2: SGDLS and YYNGEE. V was cut by 7 bases and J by 0 bases, with 10 bases left in between. The CDR3 DNA follows: TGTGCCAGCGACGCAGGGGTGAACACTGAAGCTTTCTTT. Its translation is CASDAGVNTEAFF.

This clonotype was observed many times. The chain couples TRBV7-9 to TRBJ2-3, with TRBD1 as a possible D gene (6 bases). The CDR3 loop spans 15 amino acids. Germline lookup yields CDR1 SEHNR and CDR2 FQNEAQ (reference sequence). V lost 5 bases to trimming and J lost 3 bases, with 15 bases between them. CDR3 bases: TGTGCCAGCAGCCCCTCCGGGACAAGAACAGATACGCAGTATTTT. Its translation: CASSPSGTRTDTQYF.

Many counts were recorded for this clonotype. V usage is TRBV5-4 and J usage is TRBJ2-5; 9 positions match TRBD2. Germline CDR1 is SGHNT and CDR2 is YYREEE (reference sequence). V gave up 4 bases and J gave up 5 bases; unmatched junction bases: 9. The CDR3 runs 15 residues. The CDR3 loop reads CASSPLAGSPETQYF. CDR3 nucleotide sequence: TGTGCCAGCAGCCCCCTAGCGGGGAGTCCGGAGACCCAGTACTTC.

This clonotype was counted at least ten times. This chain joins TRBV7-9 and TRBJ2-5; D remains ambiguous. The CDR3 length is 13 residues. Germline loops: CDR1 SEHNR, CDR2 FQNEAQ (reference sequence). The germline V and J ends were trimmed by 5 bases and 2 bases, with 9 bases remaining between them. The CDR3 region is CASSPTIQETQYF. In nucleotides, the CDR3 is TGTGCCAGCAGCCCCACAATACAAGAGACCCAGTACTTC.

This clonotype occurred once. Here the CDR3 reads CASSLVQGVGGANVLTF. The CDR3 DNA follows: TGCGCCAGCAGCTTGGTTCAGGGGGTAGGTGGGGCCAACGTCCTGACTTTC. The gene calls are TRBV5-1 and TRBJ2-6; 7 bases agree with TRBD1. CDR1 is SGHRS, CDR2 YFSETQ, per germline. The trim removed 0 bases at V and 3 bases at J, leaving 6 bases unmatched. The CDR3 runs to 17 residues.

This rearrangement joins TRBV5-1 to TRBJ1-2; tentative D call: TRBD1 (6 bases). Germline values: CDR1 SGHRS, CDR2 YFSETQ. The ends were cut back, 2 bases at V and 5 bases at J, with 13 bases in the middle. CDR3 length: 14 amino acids. The CDR3 here is CASSLSEGGYGYTF. CDR3 sequence (DNA): TGCGCCAGCAGCTTATCAGAAGGGGGGTATGGCTACACCTTC.

This clonotype was observed at least ten times. The rearrangement links TRBV6-2 or TRBV6-3 to TRBJ2-3; D may be TRBD2 (5 bases). Germline V lookup: CDR1 MNHEY, CDR2 SVGEGT. The CDR3 spans 14 residues. V was pared by 8 bases and J by 2 bases, with 14 bases between. The CDR3 loop is CASAAVGNTDTQYF. Here the CDR3 DNA reads TGTGCCAGCGCAGCGGTGGGGAACACAGATACGCAGTATTTT.

This clonotype showed up many times. The V call is TRBV7-2, the J call TRBJ2-7, with D maybe TRBD1 (5 bases). Germline CDR1 and CDR2: SGHTA and FQGNSA. CDR3 length equals 13 residues. Trimming shortened V by 5 bases and J by 2 bases, and 10 bases separated the two germline ends. The CDR3 nucleotides read TGTGCCAGCAGCCGTGGCAGGGCCTACGAGCAGTACTTC. This gives the protein CASSRGRAYEQYF.

This clonotype came up many times. The chain combines TRBV2 with TRBJ2-3; TRBD2 might be the D (6 bases). CDR3 length: 16 residues. V was cut by 3 bases and J by 4 bases, with 17 bases left in between. Per germline, CDR1 SNHLY and CDR2 FYNNEI. The CDR3 sequence is CASSDFASAGSDTQYF. CDR3 in DNA: TGTGCCAGCAGTGATTTTGCTAGCGCGGGTTCAGATACGCAGTATTTT.

This clonotype was seen many times. The CDR3 spells CASSSQLGSYEQYF. The CDR3 DNA sequence: TGTGCCAGCAGTTCCCAACTGGGCAGCTACGAGCAGTACTTC. The chain has TRBV6-2 or TRBV6-3 and TRBJ2-7, with D unclear. The CDR3 is 14 amino acids. Germline V gene lookup returns CDR1 MNHEY and CDR2 SVGEGT. With 4 bases removed from V and 3 bases from J, the gap between germline ends came to 13 bases.

This clonotype has at least ten counts. V gene TRBV20-1 combines with J gene TRBJ2-2; D ambiguous. With 5 bases removed from V and 8 bases from J, the gap between germline ends came to 12 bases. The CDR3 spans 12 residues. Looked up from germline, CDR1 is DFQATT and CDR2 is SNEGSKA (reference sequence). CDR3 region: CSARGGLGELFF. CDR3 DNA sequence: TGCAGTGCTCGCGGTGGGTTGGGGGAGCTGTTTTTT.

This clonotype has ten or more counts. The rearrangement links TRBV11-2 to TRBJ2-3, with D unresolved. CDR3 size: 13 residues. Per the germline V gene, CDR1 is SGHAT and CDR2 is FQNNGV. Trimming removed 2 bases from V and 4 bases from J, with 7 bases in between. The CDR3 region is CASSLQDADTQYF. The CDR3 DNA reads as TGTGCCAGCAGCTTACAAGACGCAGATACGCAGTATTTT.

This clonotype was counted ten times or more. V gene TRBV7-9 combines with J gene TRBJ2-3, with TRBD2 as a possible D gene (5 bases). Germline lookup yields CDR1 SEHNR and CDR2 FQNEAQ (reference sequence). V was clipped by 1 base and J by 1 base, with 12 bases between them. CDR3 length: 16 amino acids. CDR3 nucleotide sequence: TGTGCCAGCAGCTTAGGAGCCGGGATCGGCACAGATACGCAGTATTTT. As protein: CASSLGAGIGTDTQYF.

This sequence joins TRBV11-3 and TRBJ2-5; D gene uncertain. The CDR3 sequence is 13 residues long. V was trimmed by 5 bases and J by 0 bases, leaving 7 bases between them. Germline CDR1 SGHNT, CDR2 YENEEA. The CDR3 spells CASSQSHQETQYF. The CDR3, as DNA: TGTGCCAGCAGCCAATCGCACCAAGAGACCCAGTACTTC.

This clonotype was detected many times. This chain connects TRBV12-3 or TRBV12-4 to TRBJ2-3; 13 bases are a match to TRBD2. This CDR3 comprises 17 residues. V lost 3 bases, J lost 0 bases, and 3 bases stayed unmatched. The CDR3 reads CASSFGTSGKSTDTQYF. The CDR3 region has the DNA TGTGCCAGCAGTTTCGGGACTAGCGGGAAGAGCACAGATACGCAGTATTTT.